This T cell receptor beta chain was sequenced in a study of beta chain features in type 1 diabetes. In total, each donor contributed a single heparinised blood draw that averaged around 0.12 L. CDR3 length: 14 amino acids. J lost 4 bases, V lost 5 bases, and 7 bases had no gene match. The germline CDR1 and CDR2 sequences are SEHNR and FQNEAQ (reference sequence). The authors reverse transcribed all of the isolated RNA, so sequencing captured expressed TCRB transcripts. Data came from immunoSEQ multiplex PCR; TCRdb stores just in-frame clones and leaves some out. The data contain 250,000 to 350,000 clones, roughly 9.6% of them singletons. This clone was picked up a small number of times.

The sample was naive CD4+ T cells from blood. This chain joins TRBV7-9 and TRBJ2-5, with 7 bases lining up with TRBD1. This receptor was taken from a woman aged 25-40 years in good health. CDR3 DNA sequence: TGTGCCAGCAGCCGACAGGGTCTGCCAGAGACCCAGTACTTC. Its protein is CASSRQGLPETQYF.